What follows are 25 T cell receptor beta chains derived from one specimen sequenced in a study of blood T cell repertoires in COVID-19. Generated by immunoSEQ multiplex PCR, the TCRdb table keeps only in-frame clones and is missing some. Here the sample spans tens of thousands of clones, 82% being singletons. Input material: peripheral blood. Every receptor here comes from a woman aged 55-70 years with acute or convalescent COVID-19.

V gene TRBV7-9 combines with J gene TRBJ2-3, with a possible D match to TRBD2 (6 bases). This CDR3 has 18 residues. The V gene lost 1 base and the J gene lost 4 bases, with 21 bases spanning the gap. Germline V gives CDR1 SEHNR, CDR2 FQNEAQ (reference sequence). In DNA, the CDR3 is TGTGCCAGCAGCTTAGTGACCGACGGGGGAGTACAACCAGATACGCAGTATTTT. As protein: CASSLVTDGGVQPDTQYF.

The chain uses TRBV21-1 and TRBJ1-5. TRBV21-1 is a recognized pseudogene. This CDR3 comprises 22 residues. The CDR3 nucleotides are TGTGCCAGCAGCAAACCTTTTCCCACCGAGGAAATTCCGGACTATAGCAATCAGCCCCAGCATTTT. It is translated as CASSKPFPTEEIPDYSNQPQHF.

This sequence joins TRBV7-9 and TRBJ2-7, with D hard to call. In germline, CDR1 is SEHNR, CDR2 FQNEAQ (reference sequence). This CDR3 spans 15 amino acids. The V gene lost 5 bases and the J gene lost 2 bases, with 16 bases spanning the gap. The CDR3, as DNA: TGTGCCAGCAGCCCGATGCCGGGTATTCCCTACGAGCAGTACTTC. This codes for CASSPMPGIPYEQYF.

In DNA form, the CDR3 reads TGTGCCAGCAAAATCGGACAGGCCAGCTCCTACGAGCAGTACTTC. Its translation is CASKIGQASSYEQYF. The rearrangement uses TRBV2 and TRBJ2-7, with 7 bases matching TRBD1. Looked up from germline, CDR1 is SNHLY and CDR2 is FYNNEI. Trimming at V came to 7 bases and at J to 0 bases, leaving 9 bases not matched to a gene. This CDR3 has 15 residues. Full variable domain (missing parts from reference TRBV2 and TRBJ2-7): EPEVTQTPSHQVTQMGQEVILRCVPISNHLYFYWYRQILGQKVEFLVSFYNNEISEKSEIFDDQFSVERPDGSNFTLKIRSTKLEDSAMYFCASKIGQASSYEQYFGPGTRLTVT.

Worth noting for this clone: A read error may produce the germline difference seen at one junction end. The CDR3 nucleotides are TGTGCCAGCAGCGTAGGGGACGGGGGGAGAGAGGCCCAGTACTTC. Protein product: CASSVGDGGREAQYF. This chain joins TRBV9 and TRBJ2-5, with TRBD2 matching 7 bases. Germline V gene data show CDR1 as SGDLS and CDR2 as YYNGEE. The length of the CDR3 is 15 residues.

V is TRBV5-1 and J is TRBJ1-1, with 9 bases that match TRBD1. Unmatched junction bases numbered 4, after V lost 0 bases and J lost 1 base. CDR1 and CDR2 from the germline V gene are SGHRS and YFSETQ. The CDR3 has 16 residues. This chain's CDR3 is CASSLETGGGNTEAFF. The CDR3 bases are TGCGCCAGCAGCTTGGAAACAGGGGGCGGGAACACTGAAGCTTTCTTT.

This rearrangement joins TRBV2 to TRBJ1-3, with 8 bases lining up with TRBD1. V was pared by 5 bases and J by 0 bases, with 12 bases of the junction left unmatched. Germline V lookup: CDR1 SNHLY, CDR2 FYNNEI. The CDR3 is 18 residues long. This CDR3 reads CASSTSPGTGHSGNTIYF. The CDR3, as DNA: TGTGCCAGCAGTACAAGTCCCGGGACAGGTCACTCTGGAAACACCATATATTTT.

The J gene is TRBJ1-1, the V gene TRBV6-5; D remains ambiguous. The CDR3 has 13 amino acids. Trimming took 2 bases from V and 1 from J, leaving 5 bases between them. CDR1 and CDR2 from the germline V gene are MNHEY and SVGAGI. The CDR3: CASSYAGNTEAFF. The CDR3 DNA follows: TGTGCCAGCAGTTACGCGGGGAACACTGAAGCTTTCTTT.

The rearrangement links TRBV10-3 to TRBJ1-5, with 7 nucleotides matching TRBD1. Germline values: CDR1 ENHRY, CDR2 SYGVKD. V trimming: 3 bases; J trimming: 2 bases; junction bases outside the gene matches: 10. The CDR3 extends over 17 amino acids. The CDR3 sequence: CAISDPRQGGGNQPQHF. DNA of the CDR3: TGTGCCATCAGTGACCCGCGACAGGGCGGTGGCAATCAGCCCCAGCATTTT.

The rearrangement uses TRBV10-3 and TRBJ1-2, with a possible D match to TRBD1 (6 bases). The CDR3 is 13 amino acids. The ends were cut back, 6 bases at V and 4 bases at J, with 12 bases in the middle. CDR1 ENHRY and CDR2 SYGVKD come from the germline V gene. The CDR3 DNA reads as TGTGCCATCAGCGCCGGGACAACCTATGGCTACACCTTC. This codes for CAISAGTTYGYTF.

This chain uses TRBV2 with TRBJ2-5, with 7 positions matching TRBD1. CDR3 length: 17 residues. Germline V CDR1 and CDR2: SNHLY, FYNNEI. Trimming at V came to 5 bases and at J to 5 bases, leaving 17 bases not matched to a gene. The CDR3 bases are TGTGCCAGCAGTCGCCCCCCGGGCAGGGGGATGTTGGAGACCCAGTACTTC. It codes for CASSRPPGRGMLETQYF.

The rearrangement links TRBV2 to TRBJ2-1; possibly TRBD2 for D (6 bases). Germline lookup yields CDR1 SNHLY and CDR2 FYNNEI. This CDR3 spans 14 amino acids. Between the trimmed V and J ends, which lost 8 bases and 7 bases, there was a span of 18 bases. The chain's CDR3 is CASSRMEGTNEQFF. CDR3 nucleotide sequence: TGTGCCAGCTCAAGAATGGAGGGCACGAATGAGCAGTTCTTC.

The rearrangement joins TRBV5-1 to TRBJ1-6; 7 nucleotides line up with TRBD1. CDR1 is SGHRS, CDR2 YFSETQ, per germline. The V and J ends lost 4 bases and 6 bases, in that order; junction bases with no gene match: 4. This CDR3 region has 14 residues. The CDR3 loop reads CASSKTGSNSPLHF. The CDR3, as DNA: TGCGCCAGCAGCAAGACAGGGTCTAATTCACCCCTCCACTTT.

The rearrangement joins TRBV7-9 to TRBJ2-7; 10 bases agree with TRBD2. CDR1 is SEHNR, CDR2 FQNEAQ, per germline (reference sequence). After removal of 5 bases from V and 0 bases from J, the junction contained 7 bases not matched to a gene. The CDR3 consists of 16 residues. The CDR3 nucleotides are TGTGCCAGCAGCAGATTACCTAGCGGGAGCTCCTACGAGCAGTACTTC. It is translated as CASSRLPSGSSYEQYF.

V gene TRBV9 combines with J gene TRBJ1-2; D ambiguous. This CDR3 contains 15 residues. V lost 0 bases, J lost 7 bases, and 16 bases lay in between. The V gene's germline CDR1 is SGDLS and CDR2 YYNGEE. CDR3 region: CASSVEPSSSGGYTF. The CDR3 DNA reads TGTGCCAGCAGCGTAGAACCCTCCTCGAGTGGTGGCTACACCTTC.

The chain uses TRBV2 and TRBJ2-7; a possible D gene is TRBD1 (5 bases). Germline V CDR1 and CDR2: SNHLY, FYNNEI. The germline V and J ends were trimmed by 7 bases and 4 bases, with 11 bases remaining between them. The CDR3 runs 12 residues. The CDR3 coding sequence is TGTGCCAGCACTACAGGCCTGTACGAGCAGTACTTC. Its translation: CASTTGLYEQYF.

V usage is TRBV29-1 and J usage is TRBJ2-1; D perhaps matches TRBD2 (6 bases). The CDR3 consists of 15 residues. V lost 1 base and J 2 bases, leaving 12 bases between the germline ends. CDR1 is SQVTM, CDR2 ANQGSEA, per germline. CDR3 in amino acids: CSVEGFGGPYNEQFF. CDR3 in DNA: TGCAGCGTTGAAGGATTCGGGGGTCCCTACAATGAGCAGTTCTTC.

The chain carries TRBV3-1 (or the pseudogene TRBV3-2) and TRBJ1-5; D is undetermined. CDR1 and CDR2 (germline): LGHDT, YNNKEL (reference sequence). Deletions cut 4 bases from V and 1 base from J, with 8 bases between. The CDR3 extends over 14 amino acids. CDR3 region: CASSRGTSNQPQHF. Written as DNA, the CDR3 is TGTGCCAGCAGCCGCGGCACCAGCAATCAGCCCCAGCATTTT.

This clone turned up a few times. This sequence joins TRBV28 and TRBJ2-3; 7 bases match TRBD1. The CDR3 length is 15 residues. CDR1 is MDHEN, CDR2 SYDVKM, per germline. J gave up 0 bases and V 6 bases, and 6 bases lay outside the gene matches. The CDR3 here is CASRTGTASTDTQYF. For the CDR3, the DNA is TGTGCCAGCAGAACCGGGACAGCAAGCACAGATACGCAGTATTTT.

This clone was observed a handful of times. The rearrangement uses TRBV7-6 and TRBJ1-1; 9 nucleotides agree with TRBD1. Germline loops: CDR1 SGHVS, CDR2 FNYEAQ. This CDR3 is built from 17 residues. Unmatched junction bases numbered 8, after V lost 2 bases and J lost 1 base. The CDR3, as DNA: TGTGCCAGCAGCTTAACCGGGACAGGGTCTCGGAACACTGAAGCTTTCTTT. This codes for CASSLTGTGSRNTEAFF.

The chain carries TRBV24-1 and TRBJ2-4; 11 bases match TRBD1. Trimming removed 4 bases from V and 7 bases from J; junction bases left unmatched: 5. Germline values: CDR1 KGHDR, CDR2 SFDVKD. There are 15 residues in the CDR3. The CDR3 nucleotides are TGTGCCACCAGTGACAGCGGACAGGGGGCGAACATTCAGTACTTC. Residues: CATSDSGQGANIQYF.

The CDR3 nucleotides are TGTGCCAGCAGTCTAGGACAGGGGAACACTGAAGCTTTCTTT. Residues: CASSLGQGNTEAFF. V is TRBV11-2 and J is TRBJ1-1; TRBD1 agrees at 8 bases. The CDR3 contains 14 residues. Germline CDR1 SGHAT, CDR2 FQNNGV. V shed 6 bases, J shed 1 base, and the junction held 4 bases outside the gene matches.

V gene TRBV5-1 combines with J gene TRBJ1-4; tentative D call: TRBD1 (5 bases). The CDR3 consists of 16 residues. The germline V and J ends were trimmed by 4 bases and 2 bases, with 15 bases remaining between them. Germline V gene sequence: CDR1 SGHRS, CDR2 YFSETQ. CDR3 residues: CASSGGAGPTNEKLFF. In nucleotides, the CDR3 is TGCGCCAGCAGCGGGGGAGCGGGGCCGACTAATGAAAAACTGTTTTTT.

The chain is built from TRBV6-5 and TRBJ1-1, with 9 nucleotides matching TRBD1. The CDR3 runs 14 residues. The V and J ends lost 6 bases and 7 bases, in that order; junction bases with no gene match: 9. The germline gives CDR1 MNHEY, CDR2 SVGAGI. The CDR3 loop is CASRKQGARSEAFF. Written as DNA, the CDR3 is TGTGCCAGCAGAAAACAGGGGGCGAGGAGTGAAGCTTTCTTT.

This chain links TRBV28 with TRBJ1-1; D uncertain. CDR1 is MDHEN, CDR2 SYDVKM, per germline. This CDR3 has 14 amino acids. V lost 5 bases to trimming and J lost 4 bases, with 14 bases between them. CDR3 residues: CASSVGWLGTEAFF. Here the CDR3 DNA reads TGTGCCAGCAGTGTCGGGTGGCTAGGCACTGAAGCTTTCTTT.